This paragraph covers one TCR beta chain sequence. Produced via immunoSEQ multiplex PCR; TCRdb's table is partial and in-frame only. This sample yields about 230,000 clones, of which 84% are seen a single time; about 2.1% belongs to the top ten. This specimen belongs to a study of blood T cell repertoires in COVID-19. Per germline, CDR1 SEHNR and CDR2 FQNEAQ (reference sequence). Trimming took off 3 bases at V and 5 bases at J, with 17 bases between the two ends. The length of the CDR3 is 15 residues. The clonotype comes from a middle-aged man who had recovered from COVID-19. This chain connects TRBV7-9 to TRBJ2-7; TRBD2 might be the D (7 bases). Input material: peripheral blood. The CDR3 loop reads CASSFGGARSHEQYF. The CDR3 DNA reads as TGTGCCAGCAGCTTTGGGGGGGCGCGTTCCCACGAGCAGTACTTC.